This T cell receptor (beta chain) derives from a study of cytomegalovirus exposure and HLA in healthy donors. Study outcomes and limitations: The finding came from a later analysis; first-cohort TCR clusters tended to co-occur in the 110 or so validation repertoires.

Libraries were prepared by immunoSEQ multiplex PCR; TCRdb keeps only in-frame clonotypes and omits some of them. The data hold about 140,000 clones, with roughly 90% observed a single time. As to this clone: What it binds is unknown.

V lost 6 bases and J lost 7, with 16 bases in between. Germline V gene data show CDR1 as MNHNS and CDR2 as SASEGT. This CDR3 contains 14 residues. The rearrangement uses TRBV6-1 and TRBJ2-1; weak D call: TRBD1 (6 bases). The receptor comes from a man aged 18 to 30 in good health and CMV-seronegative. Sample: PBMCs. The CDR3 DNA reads TGTGCCAGCAGACCAGGGGTTCGGGCGAATGAGCAGTTCTTC. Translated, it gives CASRPGVRANEQFF.